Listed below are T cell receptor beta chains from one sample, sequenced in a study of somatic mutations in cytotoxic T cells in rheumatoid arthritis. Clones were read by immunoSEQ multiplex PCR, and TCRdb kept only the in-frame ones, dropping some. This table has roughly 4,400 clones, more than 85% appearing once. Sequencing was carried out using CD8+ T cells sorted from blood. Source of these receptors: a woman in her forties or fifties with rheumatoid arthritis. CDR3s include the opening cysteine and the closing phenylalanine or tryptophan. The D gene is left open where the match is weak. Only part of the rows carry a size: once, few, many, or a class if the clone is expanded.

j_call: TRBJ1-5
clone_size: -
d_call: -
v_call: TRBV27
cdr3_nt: TGTGCCAGCAGTTTAATAGGGGACTCTTCCCAGCATTTT
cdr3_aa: CASSLIGDSSQHF

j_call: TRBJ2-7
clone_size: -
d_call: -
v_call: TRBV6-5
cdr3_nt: TGTGCCAGCAGTTACTCTAATCCCAGCGTCGACGAGCAGTACTTC
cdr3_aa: CASSYSNPSVDEQYF

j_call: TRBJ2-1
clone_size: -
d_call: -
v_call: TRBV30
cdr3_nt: TGTGCCTGGAGTGTAAGTGTGGGGCAGGGATTCAGTGAGCAGTTCTTC
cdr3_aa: CAWSVSVGQGFSEQFF

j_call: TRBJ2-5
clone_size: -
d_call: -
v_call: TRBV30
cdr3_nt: TGTGCCTGGAGTGGGACAGTACAAGAGACCCAGTACTTC
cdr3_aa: CAWSGTVQETQYF

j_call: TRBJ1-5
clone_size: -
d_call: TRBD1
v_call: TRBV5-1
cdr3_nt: TGCGCCAGCAGCTGGAATGGACAGGGGGAGGATTCCCAGCATTTT
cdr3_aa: CASSWNGQGEDSQHF

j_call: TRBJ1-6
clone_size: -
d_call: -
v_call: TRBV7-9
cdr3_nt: TGTGCCAGCAGCGCTCGACAGCTGAATTCACCCCTCCACTTT
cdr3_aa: CASSARQLNSPLHF

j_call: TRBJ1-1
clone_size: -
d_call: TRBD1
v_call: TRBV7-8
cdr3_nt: TGTGCCAGCAGTGAACGCAGGGGGCTTGGTAGGACTGAAGCTTTCTTT
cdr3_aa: CASSERRGLGRTEAFF

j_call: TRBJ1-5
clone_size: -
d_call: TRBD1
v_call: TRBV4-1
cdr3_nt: TGCGCCAGCAGCCAAGTAGGGGGACAGGGATCCGATCAGCCCCAGCATTTT
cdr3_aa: CASSQVGGQGSDQPQHF

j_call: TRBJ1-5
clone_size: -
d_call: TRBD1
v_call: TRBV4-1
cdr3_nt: TGCGCCAGCAGCCAAGAGGGCGGGGGACAGGAGCAGCCCCAGCATTTT
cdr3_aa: CASSQEGGGQEQPQHF

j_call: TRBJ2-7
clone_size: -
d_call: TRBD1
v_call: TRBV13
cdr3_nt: TGTGCCAGCAGCGCCAAAGGACAGGGTTTCAGGGCCTACGAGCAGTACTTC
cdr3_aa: CASSAKGQGFRAYEQYF

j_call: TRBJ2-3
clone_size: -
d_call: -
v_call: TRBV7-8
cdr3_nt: TGTGCCAGCAGCGGAGGGACAGATACGCAGTATTTT
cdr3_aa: CASSGGTDTQYF

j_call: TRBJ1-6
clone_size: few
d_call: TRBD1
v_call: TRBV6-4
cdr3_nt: TGTGCCAGCAGTGAAGGACAGGGGAACTCACCCCTCCACTTT
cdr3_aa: CASSEGQGNSPLHF

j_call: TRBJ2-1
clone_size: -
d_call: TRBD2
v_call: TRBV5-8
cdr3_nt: TGTGCCAGCAGCTTGGGCGGGGGGGCTGAAAATGAGCAGTTCTTC
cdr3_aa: CASSLGGGAENEQFF

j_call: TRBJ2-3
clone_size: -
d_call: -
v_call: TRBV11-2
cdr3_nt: TGTGCCAGCAGCTTTAGCGGATCTAGCACAGATACGCAGTATTTT
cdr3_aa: CASSFSGSSTDTQYF

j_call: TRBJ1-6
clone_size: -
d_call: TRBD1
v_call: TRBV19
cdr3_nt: TGTGCCAGTAGCCCGGACAGGGTGGCCCTCAATTCCCCCCTCCACTTT
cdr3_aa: CASSPDRVALNSPLHF

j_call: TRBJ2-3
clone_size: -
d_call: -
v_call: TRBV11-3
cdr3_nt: TGTGCCAGCAGCTTCTCCCCCTTTCCTTCCACAGATACGCAGTATTTT
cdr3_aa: CASSFSPFPSTDTQYF

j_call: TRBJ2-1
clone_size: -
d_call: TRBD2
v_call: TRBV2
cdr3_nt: TGTGCCAGCAACCTAGCGGGGGGTAATGAGCAGTTCTTC
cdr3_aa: CASNLAGGNEQFF

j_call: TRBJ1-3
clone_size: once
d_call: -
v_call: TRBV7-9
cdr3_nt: TGTGCCAGCAGCGGAACCGGCCCACGCGGGACGTACGGAAACACCATATATTTT
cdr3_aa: CASSGTGPRGTYGNTIYF

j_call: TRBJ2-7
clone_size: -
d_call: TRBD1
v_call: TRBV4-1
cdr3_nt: TGCGCCAGCAGCAGACAGGGGGCTAACGAGCAGTACTTC
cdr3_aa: CASSRQGANEQYF

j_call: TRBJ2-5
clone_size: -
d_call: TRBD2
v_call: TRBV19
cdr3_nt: TGTGCCAGTAGTAATAGCGGGGCGCACCAAGAGACCCAGTACTTC
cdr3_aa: CASSNSGAHQETQYF

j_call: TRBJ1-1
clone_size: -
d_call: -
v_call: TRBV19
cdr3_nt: TGTGCCAGCTCTCCAGGGATAGCTGAAGCTTTCTTT
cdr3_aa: CASSPGIAEAFF

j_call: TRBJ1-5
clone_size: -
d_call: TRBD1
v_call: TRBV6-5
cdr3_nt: TGTGCCAGCAGTTACGGACAGGGAGTTCAGCCCCAGCATTTT
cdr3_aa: CASSYGQGVQPQHF

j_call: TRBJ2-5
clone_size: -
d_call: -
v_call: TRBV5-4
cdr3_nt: TGTGCCAGCAGCCAAGAGGGGGGTGGGACAGAAGAGACCCAGTACTTC
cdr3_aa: CASSQEGGGTEETQYF

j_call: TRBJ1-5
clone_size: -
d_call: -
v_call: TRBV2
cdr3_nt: TGTGCCAGCAGTGAAGACAGAAACAATCAGCCCCAGCATTTT
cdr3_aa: CASSEDRNNQPQHF

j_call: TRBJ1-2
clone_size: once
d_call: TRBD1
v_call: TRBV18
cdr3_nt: TGTGCCAGCAAAGGGACAGCTAACTATGGCTACACCTTC
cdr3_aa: CASKGTANYGYTF

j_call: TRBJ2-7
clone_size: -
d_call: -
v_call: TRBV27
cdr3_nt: TGTGCCAGCTCCCTTTGGGGGACACCCGAACACGAGCAGTACTTC
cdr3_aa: CASSLWGTPEHEQYF

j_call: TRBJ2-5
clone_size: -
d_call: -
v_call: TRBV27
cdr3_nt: TGTGCCAGCAGTTGGCCGGGCGGGGGCGAGACCCAGTACTTC
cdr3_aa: CASSWPGGGETQYF

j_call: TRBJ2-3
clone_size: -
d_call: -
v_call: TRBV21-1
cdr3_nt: TGTGCCAGCAGCCGCGACAGGGAGAGTACAGATACGCAGTATTTT
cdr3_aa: CASSRDRESTDTQYF

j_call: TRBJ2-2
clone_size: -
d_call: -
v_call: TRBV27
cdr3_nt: TGTGCCAGCAAACTGATGCGGACCGGGGAGCTGTTTTTT
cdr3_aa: CASKLMRTGELFF

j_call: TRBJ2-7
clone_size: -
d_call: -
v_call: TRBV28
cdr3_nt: TGTGCCAGCAGTCCCTCAGGCTACGAGCAGTACTTC
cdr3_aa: CASSPSGYEQYF

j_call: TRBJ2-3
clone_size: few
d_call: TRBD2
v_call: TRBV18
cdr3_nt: TGTGCCAGCTCGACTTTCGGCGGGGGTACAGATACGCAGTATTTT
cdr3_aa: CASSTFGGGTDTQYF

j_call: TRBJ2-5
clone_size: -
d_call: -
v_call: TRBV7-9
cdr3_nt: TGTGCCAGCAGCTTAGTTACGGGGGTCGAGGGGGAGACCCAGTACTTC
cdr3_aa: CASSLVTGVEGETQYF

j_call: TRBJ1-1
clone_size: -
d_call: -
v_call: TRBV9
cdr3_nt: TGTGCCAGCAGCCCACCTGGGGCCGGGGCTTTCTTT
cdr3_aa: CASSPPGAGAFF

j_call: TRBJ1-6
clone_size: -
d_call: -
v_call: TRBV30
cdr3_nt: TGTGCCTGGAGTATAGGGAGGAATTCACCCCTCCACTTT
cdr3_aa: CAWSIGRNSPLHF

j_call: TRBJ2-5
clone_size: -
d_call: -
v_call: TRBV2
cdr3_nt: TGTGCCAGCCGGGACTCCGCCCACGAGACCCAGTACTTC
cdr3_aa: CASRDSAHETQYF

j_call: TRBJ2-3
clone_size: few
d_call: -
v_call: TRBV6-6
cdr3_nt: TGTGCCAGCAGTTTGGGCCGTATCACAGATACGCAGTATTTT
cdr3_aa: CASSLGRITDTQYF

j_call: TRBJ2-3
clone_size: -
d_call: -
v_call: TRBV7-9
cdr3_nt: TGTGCCAGCAATGACAGGAACACAGATACGCAGTATTTT
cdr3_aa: CASNDRNTDTQYF

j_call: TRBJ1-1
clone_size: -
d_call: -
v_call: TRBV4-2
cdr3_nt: TGTGCCAGCAGCCAAGACAGGGGAACGGACACTGAAGCTTTCTTT
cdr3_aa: CASSQDRGTDTEAFF

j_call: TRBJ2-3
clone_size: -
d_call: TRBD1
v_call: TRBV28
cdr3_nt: TGTGCCAGCAGTCCGGACAGGGGTGGGACAGATACGCAGTATTTT
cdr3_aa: CASSPDRGGTDTQYF

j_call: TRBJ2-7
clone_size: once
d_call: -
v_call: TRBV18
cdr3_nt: TGTGCCAGCTCCCCCCGAAGGAGCGATCCCTACGAGCAGTACTTC
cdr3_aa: CASSPRRSDPYEQYF

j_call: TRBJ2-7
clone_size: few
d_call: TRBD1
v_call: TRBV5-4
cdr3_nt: TGCGCCAGCATATCGGGACAGGGGGCCCGCGAGCAGTACTTC
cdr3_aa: CASISGQGAREQYF

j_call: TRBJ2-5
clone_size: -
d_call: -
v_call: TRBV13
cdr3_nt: TGTGCCAGCAGCCCGGGACTGCAAGAGACCCAGTACTTC
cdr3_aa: CASSPGLQETQYF

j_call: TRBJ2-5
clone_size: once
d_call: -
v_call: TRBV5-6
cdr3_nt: TGTGCCAGCGGCCACGGGGAGACCCAGTACTTC
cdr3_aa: CASGHGETQYF

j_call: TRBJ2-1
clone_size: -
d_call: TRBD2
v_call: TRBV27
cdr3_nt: TGTGCCAGCAGTTTCGCTAGCGGAGTCTACAATGAGCAGTTCTTC
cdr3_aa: CASSFASGVYNEQFF

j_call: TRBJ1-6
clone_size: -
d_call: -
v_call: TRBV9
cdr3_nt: TGTGCCAGCAGTAGAGGGTACGAGGCCCTCCACTTT
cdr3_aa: CASSRGYEALHF

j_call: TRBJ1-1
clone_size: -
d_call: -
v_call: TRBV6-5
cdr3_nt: TGTGCCAGCAGCCCGCTCAGGCTCGCGAACACTGAAGCTTTCTTT
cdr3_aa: CASSPLRLANTEAFF

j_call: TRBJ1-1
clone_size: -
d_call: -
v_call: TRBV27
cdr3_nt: TGTGCCAGTGGGGGGAGGACTGAAGCTTTCTTT
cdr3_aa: CASGGRTEAFF

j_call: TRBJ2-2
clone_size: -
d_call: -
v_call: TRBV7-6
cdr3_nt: TGTGCCAGCAGCTTTCAGTTACCTTTCGCGAACACCGGGGAGCTGTTTTTT
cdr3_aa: CASSFQLPFANTGELFF

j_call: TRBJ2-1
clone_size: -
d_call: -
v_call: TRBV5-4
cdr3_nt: TGTGCCAGCTACACAATCGGGGGGCCGGACAATGAGCAGTTCTTC
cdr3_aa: CASYTIGGPDNEQFF

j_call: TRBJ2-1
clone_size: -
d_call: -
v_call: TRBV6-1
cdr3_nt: TGTGCCAGCAGTGAAGCCCTTCACAATGAGCAGTTCTTC
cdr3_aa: CASSEALHNEQFF

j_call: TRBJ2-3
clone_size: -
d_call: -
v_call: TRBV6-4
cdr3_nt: TGTGCCAGCTCCCCGCGGGGCAGCACAGATACGCAGTATTTT
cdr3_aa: CASSPRGSTDTQYF

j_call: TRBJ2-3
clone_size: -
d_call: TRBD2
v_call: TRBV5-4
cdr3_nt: TGTGCCAGCTCGACTAGCGGGTACCTGGTGGATACGCAGTATTTT
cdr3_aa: CASSTSGYLVDTQYF

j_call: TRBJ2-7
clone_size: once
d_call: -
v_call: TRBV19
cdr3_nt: TGTGCCAGTAGTGATTCGGGGTACAACTACGAGCAGTACTTC
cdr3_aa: CASSDSGYNYEQYF

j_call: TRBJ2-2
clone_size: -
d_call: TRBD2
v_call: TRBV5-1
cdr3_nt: TGCGCCAGCAGCCACCGGGACTACGGGGCCGGGGAGCTGTTTTTT
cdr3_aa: CASSHRDYGAGELFF

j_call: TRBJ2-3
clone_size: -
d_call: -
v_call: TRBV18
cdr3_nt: TGTGCCAGCTCCCCAGGGACACCTTCTACCCCAGATACGCAGTATTTT
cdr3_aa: CASSPGTPSTPDTQYF

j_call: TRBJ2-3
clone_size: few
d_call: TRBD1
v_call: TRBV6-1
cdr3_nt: TGTGCCACCGGGACAGGGGGCACAGATACGCAGTATTTT
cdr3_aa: CATGTGGTDTQYF

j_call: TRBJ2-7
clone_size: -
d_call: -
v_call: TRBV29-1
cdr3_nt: TGCAGCGTCTCTAGTGGCTACGAGCAGTACTTC
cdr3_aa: CSVSSGYEQYF